These 27 T cell receptor beta chains share one sample of origin, sequenced in a study of memory CD4+ T cells and cytomegalovirus serostatus. TCRdb's copy holds only in-frame clones and misses some; the assay was immunoSEQ multiplex PCR. The sample includes approximately 45,000 clones, over 60% of them seen just once. Single viable CD3+CD4+CD8-CD45RO+ cells were sorted as the memory CD4+ T cells. The specimen sequenced was memory CD4+ T cells from blood. The source is an adult in good health and CMV-seronegative.

The rearrangement joins TRBV5-6 to TRBJ2-3, with 9 bases matching TRBD2. The CDR3 runs 15 residues. V was pared by 4 bases and J by 7 bases, with 10 bases of the junction left unmatched. CDR1 is SGHDT and CDR2 is YYEEEE in the germline V gene. CDR3: CASSLTLAGHHTQYF. CDR3 nucleotide sequence: TGTGCCAGCAGCCTAACCCTAGCGGGGCACCATACGCAGTATTTT.

The CDR3 DNA follows: TGTGCCAGTAGTCCCCGCACAGGGTGGACGAATGGCTACACCTTC. As protein: CASSPRTGWTNGYTF. The chain couples TRBV19 to TRBJ1-2, with D maybe TRBD1 (6 bases). V lost 5 bases, J lost 6 bases, and 19 bases lay in between. CDR1 and CDR2 (germline): LNHDA, SQIVND (reference sequence). The CDR3 totals 15 residues.

The chain has TRBV1 and TRBJ2-5; no check of the table's D call, TRBD2, against the DNA was made. TRBV1 is classified as a pseudogene. CDR3 length equals 13 residues. The CDR3 DNA is TGCACCAGCACCAACCCCAAACGGGAGACCCAGTACTTC. Translating gives CTSTNPKRETQYF.

This clone has more than one count but fewer than ten. This chain joins TRBV28 and TRBJ1-2; D may be TRBD1 (6 bases). Deletions cut 7 bases from V and 1 base from J, with 19 bases between. Germline assignment: CDR1 MDHEN and CDR2 SYDVKM. CDR3 length: 16 residues. CDR3 DNA: TGTGCCAGCACCCTAGGGGGGGGAGGTAGTAACTATGGCTACACCTTC. Translation: CASTLGGGGSNYGYTF.

The V and J genes are TRBV4-1 and TRBJ2-3; D tentatively reads TRBD1 or TRBD2 (5 bases each). From germline, CDR1 is MGHRA and CDR2 YSYEKL. This CDR3 spans 14 amino acids. The ends were cut back, 0 bases at V and 12 bases at J, with 16 bases in the middle. For the CDR3, the DNA is TGCGCCAGCAGCCAAGATCCCCCAGGGACGCACCAGTATTTT. This sequence encodes CASSQDPPGTHQYF.

The chain has TRBV5-1 and TRBJ2-5; D remains ambiguous. Germline V gene lookup returns CDR1 SGHRS and CDR2 YFSETQ. Trimming took 0 bases from V and 2 from J, leaving 11 bases between them. The CDR3 has 15 amino acids. The CDR3 reads CASSLEQSTQETQYF. Here the CDR3 DNA reads TGCGCCAGCAGCTTGGAACAGTCAACTCAAGAGACCCAGTACTTC.

The chain combines TRBV5-4 with TRBJ2-3; D may be TRBD2 (6 bases). The CDR3 totals 14 residues. The V end was cut by 5 bases, the J end by 0 bases, with 10 bases between. Germline V gives CDR1 SGHNT, CDR2 YYREEE (reference sequence). In DNA form, the CDR3 reads TGTGCCAGCAGTCGGAGGGCTAGCACAGATACGCAGTATTTT. This codes for CASSRRASTDTQYF.

The chain uses TRBV5-5 and TRBJ2-2, with a weak D call TRBD2 (5 bases). From germline, CDR1 is SGHKS and CDR2 YYEKEE (reference sequence). The ends were cut back, 4 bases at V and 7 bases at J, with 8 bases in the middle. The CDR3 is 12 amino acids. This CDR3 is CASSLAGGELFF. CDR3 DNA sequence: TGTGCCAGCAGCCTCGCGGGCGGGGAGCTGTTTTTT.

This clone was detected once. V gene TRBV13 combines with J gene TRBJ2-7, with 8 bases fitting TRBD1. The CDR3 runs to 14 residues. CDR1 is PRHDT, CDR2 FYEKMQ, per germline (reference sequence). The ends lost 4 bases at V and 1 base at J; junction bases unmatched: 3. DNA of the CDR3: TGTGCCAGCAGCTACAGGGGGAGGTCCTACGAGCAGTACTTC. This codes for CASSYRGRSYEQYF.

This clone was seen a handful of times. This rearrangement joins TRBV11-2 to TRBJ2-1, with 8 nucleotides matching TRBD2. CDR1 is SGHAT, CDR2 FQNNGV, per germline. With V trimmed by 1 base and J by 6 bases, 5 bases remained unmatched. The CDR3 contains 15 residues. CDR3 DNA sequence: TGTGCCAGCAGCTTAGGAGGGACTAGTTTCAATGAGCAGTTCTTC. Translating gives CASSLGGTSFNEQFF. The variable domain in full, with the rest retrieved from reference TRBV11-2 and TRBJ2-1, is EAGVAQSPRYKIIEKRQSVAFWCNPISGHATLYWYQQILGQGPKLLIQFQNNGVVDDSQLPKDRFSAERLKGVDSTLKIQPAKLEDSAVYLCASSLGGTSFNEQFFGPGTRLTVL.

J is TRBJ1-1 and V is TRBV9, with a tentative D call TRBD1 (6 bases). CDR1 is SGDLS and CDR2 is YYNGEE in the germline V gene. The CDR3 has 14 amino acids. V dropped 3 bases and J dropped 10 bases, with 19 bases sitting between them. The CDR3 DNA sequence: TGTGCCAGCAGCGCGACCCTAACAGGGAGTTTAGCTTTCTTT. Encoded protein: CASSATLTGSLAFF.

The V gene is TRBV18, the J gene TRBJ2-4, with D maybe TRBD2 (6 bases). Trimming took off 6 bases at V and 8 bases at J, with 14 bases between the two ends. The CDR3 loop spans 13 amino acids. Germline CDR1 is KGHSH and CDR2 is LQKENI. CDR3 residues: CASSPDWEDIQYF. CDR3 sequence (DNA): TGTGCCAGCTCCCCGGACTGGGAGGACATTCAGTACTTC.

The chain uses TRBV5-5 and TRBJ2-1; no definite D call. The germline V and J ends were trimmed by 0 bases and 3 bases, with 10 bases remaining between them. The CDR3 covers 15 residues. Germline V CDR1 and CDR2: SGHKS, YYEKEE (reference sequence). CDR3 coding DNA: TGTGCCAGCAGCTTGGCGGGCCCCGACTACAATGAGCAGTTCTTC. Translation: CASSLAGPDYNEQFF.

The chain employs TRBV11-2 and TRBJ2-7, with D tentatively TRBD2 (6 bases). The V gene's germline CDR1 is SGHAT and CDR2 FQNNGV. Trimming removed 4 bases at V and 9 bases at J, with 13 bases between. The CDR3 is 12 residues long. The CDR3 spells CASSSEGTAQYF. DNA of the CDR3: TGTGCCAGCAGCTCTGAGGGGACTGCGCAGTACTTC.

The rearrangement joins TRBV27 to TRBJ2-7; D not resolved. Germline V CDR1 and CDR2: MNHEY, SMNVEV (reference sequence). The CDR3 length is 12 residues. The V and J ends lost 6 bases and 10 bases respectively, with 16 bases between them. CDR3 sequence reads: CASSPLPGLQYF. The CDR3 nucleotides read TGTGCCAGCAGCCCCCTACCGGGCCTTCAGTACTTC.

In regard to this clone: Other DNA sequences of this sample code for an identical CDR3. This chain joins TRBV18 and TRBJ2-7, with D tentatively TRBD1 (7 bases). This CDR3 comprises 13 residues. Germline values: CDR1 KGHSH, CDR2 LQKENI. Trimming stripped 3 bases from V and 5 bases from J, with 11 bases between. The CDR3 sequence: CASSPQGGDEQYF. The CDR3 DNA follows: TGTGCCAGCTCACCGCAGGGGGGAGACGAGCAGTACTTC. The full variable domain, rest sourced from reference TRBV18 and TRBJ2-7, is NAGVMQNPRHLVRRRGQEARLRCSPMKGHSHVYWYRQLPEEGLKFMVYLQKENIIDESGMPKERFSAEFPKEGPSILRIQQVVRGDSAAYFCASSPQGGDEQYFGPGTRLTVT.

In its sample, this clone was seen once. The chain is built from TRBV5-4 and TRBJ1-2; tentatively, D is TRBD1 (6 bases). CDR3 length: 17 amino acids. CDR1 is SGHNT, CDR2 YYREEE, per germline (reference sequence). The V end was cut by 3 bases, the J end by 4 bases, with 22 bases between. Written as DNA, the CDR3 is TGTGCCAGCAGCTCGCCGGCAGGGGCAGATGTCGGCTATGGCTACACCTTC. Amino acids: CASSSPAGADVGYGYTF.

This clone was seen more than once but under ten times. V and J are TRBV29-1 and TRBJ1-1; 8 bases are a match to TRBD1. The CDR3 extends over 11 amino acids. CDR1 and CDR2 (germline): SQVTM, ANQGSEA. The V gene end was trimmed by 6 bases and the J gene end by 7 bases; junction bases not matched to a gene: 4. This chain's CDR3 is CSVRQGNEAFF. Written as DNA, the CDR3 is TGCAGCGTACGACAGGGGAATGAAGCTTTCTTT. The entire variable domain, with the rest obtained from reference TRBV29-1 and TRBJ1-1, is as follows: SAVISQKPSRDICQRGTSLTIQCQVDSQVTMMFWYRQQPGQSLTLIATANQGSEATYESGFVIDKFPISRPNLTFSTLTVSNMSPEDSSIYLCSVRQGNEAFFGQGTRLTVV.

This clone appeared a few times. The CDR3 protein is CASSSSRQGAEQFF. Written as DNA, the CDR3 is TGTGCCAGCAGCTCATCTAGACAGGGCGCGGAGCAGTTCTTC. The chain recombines TRBV7-2 with TRBJ2-1; 7 nucleotides agree with TRBD1. Per germline, CDR1 SGHTA and CDR2 FQGNSA. CDR3 length: 14 residues. V was clipped by 4 bases and J by 10 bases; unmatched bases: 10.

This clone was observed once. The V gene is TRBV5-1, the J gene TRBJ2-1, with 10 positions matching TRBD2. The CDR3 length is 15 residues. The J segment lost 5 bases and the V segment lost 4 bases, leaving 6 bases of the junction unmatched. Germline-derived CDR1 and CDR2 are SGHRS and YFSETQ. CDR3 DNA: TGCGCCAGCAGCCGGGGGACTAGCGTAGACAATGAGCAGTTCTTC. This gives the protein CASSRGTSVDNEQFF.

The chain couples TRBV15 to TRBJ1-4; maybe TRBD1 (6 bases). The V and J ends lost 0 bases and 4 bases respectively, with 18 bases between them. Germline CDR1 LNHNV, CDR2 YYDKDF (reference sequence). CDR3 length: 18 residues. DNA for the CDR3: TGTGCCACCAGCAGAGATGGGGGCCGGGGGCGAGTTAATGAAAAACTGTTTTTT. It translates to CATSRDGGRGRVNEKLFF. Together with reference TRBV15 and TRBJ1-4, the CDR3 gives the full variable domain: DAMVIQNPRYQVTQFGKPVTLSCSQTLNHNVMYWYQQKSSQAPKLLFHYYDKDFNNEADTPDNFQSRRPNTSFCFLDIRSPGLGDTAMYLCATSRDGGRGRVNEKLFFGSGTQLSVL.

The chain couples TRBV29-1 to TRBJ1-2; 7 nucleotides align to TRBD1. CDR1 SQVTM and CDR2 ANQGSEA come from the germline V gene. V shed 6 bases, J shed 4 bases, and the junction held 8 bases outside the gene matches. There are 13 residues in the CDR3. Written as DNA, the CDR3 is TGCAGCGTCAAGACAGGGAGGGGCTATGGCTACACCTTC. It encodes CSVKTGRGYGYTF. The variable domain in full, with the rest retrieved from reference TRBV29-1 and TRBJ1-2, is SAVISQKPSRDICQRGTSLTIQCQVDSQVTMMFWYRQQPGQSLTLIATANQGSEATYESGFVIDKFPISRPNLTFSTLTVSNMSPEDSSIYLCSVKTGRGYGYTFGSGTRLTVV.

The V gene is TRBV15, the J gene TRBJ2-1; D gene uncertain. The CDR3 runs 15 residues. Germline assignment: CDR1 LNHNV and CDR2 YYDKDF (reference sequence). V lost 0 bases, J lost 7 bases, and 13 bases lay in between. The CDR3 DNA follows: TGTGCCACCAGCAGAGATCTTTCAACTGGGAATGAGCAGTTCTTC. Translation: CATSRDLSTGNEQFF.

The CDR3 bases are TGTGCCAGTAGGCAACTAGCGGGAGACAATGAGCAGTTCTTC. Amino acid sequence: CASRQLAGDNEQFF. The chain carries TRBV19 and TRBJ2-1, with 11 bases that match TRBD2. V trimming: 6 bases; J trimming: 5 bases; junction bases outside the gene matches: 3. CDR3 length equals 14 residues. The germline CDR1 and CDR2 sequences are LNHDA and SQIVND (reference sequence).

The chain carries TRBV5-1 and TRBJ1-4; the D is unclear. V lost 4 bases, J lost 8 bases, and 21 bases lay in between. Germline CDR1 SGHRS, CDR2 YFSETQ. The CDR3 covers 16 residues. CDR3 protein: CASSPGGSRLEEKLFF. The CDR3 region has the DNA TGCGCCAGCAGCCCCGGTGGCTCCCGTCTCGAGGAAAAACTGTTTTTT. Full variable domain (outside the CDR3, taken from reference TRBV5-1 and TRBJ1-4): KAGVTQTPRYLIKTRGQQVTLSCSPISGHRSVSWYQQTPGQGLQFLFEYFSETQRNKGNFPGRFSGRQFSNSRSEMNVSTLELGDSALYLCASSPGGSRLEEKLFFGSGTQLSVL.

The chain joins TRBV5-6 to TRBJ2-1; TRBD2 aligns across 9 bases. The CDR3 consists of 17 residues. Germline V lookup: CDR1 SGHDT, CDR2 YYEEEE. The trim removed 0 bases at V and 3 bases at J, leaving 7 bases unmatched. CDR3 DNA: TGTGCCAGCAGCTTGGCCGGGTTAGCGGGAGTCTACAATGAGCAGTTCTTC. Translated: CASSLAGLAGVYNEQFF.

The table lists this clone with a count of one. The V gene is TRBV6-6, the J gene TRBJ1-2; D possibly corresponds to TRBD1 (5 bases). V lost 7 bases and J 2 bases, leaving 14 bases between the germline ends. CDR3 length equals 14 residues. Germline assignment: CDR1 MNHNY and CDR2 SVGAGI (reference sequence). CDR3 nucleotides: TGTGCCAGCATTGACTCGGGGGGAAACTATGGCTACACCTTC. Residues: CASIDSGGNYGYTF.